A single sample is the source of the 27 T cell receptor beta chains below, sequenced in a study of cytomegalovirus exposure and HLA in healthy donors (dated by TCRdb to about 2017). The library was generated by the immunoSEQ multiplex PCR assay. A mixture of 60 forward primers for TCR Vbeta segments and 13 reverse primers for TCR Jbeta segments was used in the multiplex PCR. Not all clones reach the TCRdb copy of this immuneACCESS table, which keeps in-frame sequences only. Checked studies attribute under half of the gap to unresolved V genes and leave the rest unexplained. The table of this sample itemizes 65,000 to 80,000 clones. The top ten constitute around 7.5% of the sample. Sequenced material: PBMCs. The receptors originated from a female donor in good health and CMV-seropositive.

The V and J genes are TRBV6-1 and TRBJ1-2; no reliable D call. In germline, CDR1 is MNHNS, CDR2 SASEGT. The CDR3 loop spans 12 amino acids. The germline V and J ends were trimmed by 6 bases and 4 bases, with 9 bases remaining between them. CDR3 sequence: CASRLDGYGYTF. CDR3 DNA: TGTGCCAGCAGACTAGATGGCTATGGCTACACCTTC.

The gene calls are TRBV5-6 and TRBJ2-3; perhaps TRBD2 as D (5 bases). The length of the CDR3 is 15 residues. The V and J ends lost 0 bases and 5 bases respectively, with 13 bases between them. The germline gives CDR1 SGHDT, CDR2 YYEEEE. CDR3 in amino acids: CASSLDSPGRDTQYF. As DNA, the CDR3 is TGTGCCAGCAGCTTGGACTCACCGGGGAGAGATACGCAGTATTTT.

The V and J genes are TRBV10-3 and TRBJ2-7, with D possibly TRBD2 on 5 matching bases. Deletions cut 4 bases from V and 2 bases from J, with 18 bases between. In germline, CDR1 is ENHRY, CDR2 SYGVKD. This CDR3 has 16 amino acids. CDR3 sequence (DNA): TGTGCCATCAGTGGCCATGAGTCTAGCCAAGCCTACGAGCAGTACTTC. Its protein is CAISGHESSQAYEQYF.

The V call is TRBV30, the J call TRBJ1-5, with 7 bases identical to TRBD1. This CDR3 region has 16 residues. V was clipped by 0 bases and J by 4 bases; unmatched bases: 9. Germline CDR1 GTSNPN, CDR2 SVGIG (reference sequence). This CDR3 is CAWSVPRGRGNQPQHF. The CDR3 DNA follows: TGTGCCTGGAGTGTACCCCGGGGCAGGGGGAATCAGCCCCAGCATTTT.

The gene calls are TRBV6-1 and TRBJ2-5, with TRBD2 matching over 12 bases. V dropped 4 bases and J dropped 5; count of bases not matched to a gene: 8. The CDR3 runs to 16 residues. From germline, CDR1 is MNHNS and CDR2 SASEGT. In DNA, the CDR3 is TGTGCCAGCAGTGCCCAAGGACTAGCGGGGTTCGAGACCCAGTACTTC. It translates to CASSAQGLAGFETQYF.

With respect to this clone: One end of the junction is discordant with germline, which a read error may explain. The sample has other DNA sequences that encode this CDR3 too. V gene TRBV6-5 combines with J gene TRBJ2-7, with 9 bases fitting TRBD1. The CDR3 length is 14 residues. Germline V lookup: CDR1 MNHEY, CDR2 SVGAGI. The CDR3 sequence is CASRRTGENAEQYF. The CDR3 nucleotides are TGTGCTAGCAGGAGGACAGGGGAAAACGCCGAGCAGTACTTC.

Comments on this clone: Other DNA sequences from this sample encode an identical CDR3 as well. The CDR3 sequence: CASSSRRQGGNSPLHF. DNA of the CDR3: TGTGCCAGCAGTTCCCGTAGACAGGGAGGCAATTCACCCCTCCACTTT. This sequence joins TRBV27 and TRBJ1-6; 7 bases line up with TRBD1. With 4 bases clipped from V and 7 bases from J, the junction kept 10 bases outside the gene matches. Germline CDR1 MNHEY, CDR2 SMNVEV (reference sequence). This CDR3 has 16 amino acids.

The chain combines TRBV4-2 with TRBJ2-1; 14 bases fit TRBD2. CDR1 LGHNA and CDR2 YNFKEQ come from the germline V gene. Unmatched junction bases numbered 10, after V lost 0 bases and J lost 15 bases. This CDR3 region has 16 residues. The CDR3 DNA is TGTGCCAGCAGCCAAGAGGGGACTAGCGGGAGTGGTTCGCCGTTCTTC. Amino acid sequence: CASSQEGTSGSGSPFF.

The chain recombines TRBV30 with TRBJ1-2; 7 nucleotides line up with TRBD1. Per germline, CDR1 GTSNPN and CDR2 SVGIG (reference sequence). Unmatched junction bases numbered 2, after V lost 2 bases and J lost 5 bases. This CDR3 comprises 12 residues. The CDR3 DNA reads TGTGCCTGGAGTCGACAGGGATATGGCTACACCTTC. It translates to CAWSRQGYGYTF.

The rearrangement uses TRBV4-1 and TRBJ2-7; TRBD2 is a possible D gene (6 bases). The CDR3 loop spans 15 amino acids. V was cut by 2 bases and J by 1 base, with 12 bases left in between. Germline CDR1 and CDR2: MGHRA and YSYEKL. DNA for the CDR3: TGCGCCAGCAGCCAACGGGACTCCAATTCCTACGAGCAGTACTTC. It codes for CASSQRDSNSYEQYF.

This chain joins TRBV30 and TRBJ1-3, with a tentative D call TRBD1 (6 bases). This CDR3 has 18 residues. The V end was cut by 4 bases, the J end by 4 bases, with 26 bases between. The germline gives CDR1 GTSNPN, CDR2 SVGIG (reference sequence). CDR3 loop: CAWTDRGGLLWEGNTIYF. CDR3 bases: TGTGCCTGGACCGACCGGGGGGGCCTCCTCTGGGAAGGAAACACCATATATTTT.

The chain carries TRBV19 and TRBJ2-7; 9 nucleotides agree with TRBD1. J gave up 2 bases and V 5 bases, and 4 bases lay outside the gene matches. The germline CDR1 and CDR2 sequences are LNHDA and SQIVND (reference sequence). This CDR3 has 14 amino acids. CDR3 DNA sequence: TGTGCCAGTAGTGAGAACAGGGGGCCCTACGAGCAGTACTTC. It yields the protein CASSENRGPYEQYF.

This chain connects TRBV4-3 to TRBJ2-5; no clear D. Trimming took 0 bases from V and 4 from J, leaving 9 bases between them. The CDR3 runs 14 residues. Germline V lookup: CDR1 LGHNA, CDR2 YSLEER. CDR3 sequence: CASSQETGVETQYF. CDR3 bases: TGCGCCAGCAGCCAAGAGACTGGAGTAGAGACCCAGTACTTC.

This sequence joins TRBV29-1 and TRBJ2-7, with 9 bases fitting TRBD2. The CDR3 spans 13 residues. Germline-derived CDR1 and CDR2 are SQVTM and ANQGSEA. V lost 6 bases to trimming and J lost 7 bases; unmatched junction nucleotides: 10. The CDR3 sequence is CSVEPTSGGEQYF. The CDR3 DNA reads as TGCAGCGTCGAGCCGACTAGCGGTGGGGAGCAGTACTTC.

The V and J genes are TRBV30 and TRBJ2-3; 13 bases are shared with TRBD2. CDR3 length: 14 amino acids. CDR1 GTSNPN and CDR2 SVGIG come from the germline V gene (reference sequence). J gave up 4 bases and V 5 bases, and 3 bases lay outside the gene matches. The CDR3 sequence is CAWRLAGGPDTQYF. In nucleotides, the CDR3 is TGTGCCTGGCGACTAGCGGGAGGCCCAGATACGCAGTATTTT.

The chain is built from TRBV5-1 and TRBJ2-2; D may be TRBD1 (6 bases). Germline V lookup: CDR1 SGHRS, CDR2 YFSETQ. The CDR3 is 16 residues long. Deletions cut 3 bases from V and 0 bases from J, with 12 bases between. As DNA, the CDR3 is TGCGCCAGCAGCTCCCGGGACACCCCGAACACCGGGGAGCTGTTTTTT. It encodes CASSSRDTPNTGELFF.

J is TRBJ2-2 and V is TRBV4-1; 13 bases align to TRBD2. With V trimmed by 4 bases and J by 5 bases, 7 bases remained unmatched. The CDR3 length is 17 residues. From germline, CDR1 is MGHRA and CDR2 YSYEKL. CDR3 sequence (DNA): TGCGCCAGCAGCCCGGGACTAGCGGGGTTGGGGACCGGGGAGCTGTTTTTT. The encoded protein is CASSPGLAGLGTGELFF.

The CDR3 region has the DNA TGCGCCAGCAGCCAAGTTCCAGAGGCAACTAATGAAAAACTGTTTTTT. It encodes CASSQVPEATNEKLFF. The chain recombines TRBV4-1 with TRBJ1-4, with D unresolved. CDR3 length equals 16 residues. V was shortened by 1 base and J by 0 bases, with 9 bases between the two germline ends. Germline CDR1 is MGHRA and CDR2 is YSYEKL.

The V call is TRBV28, the J call TRBJ1-5; no definite D call. V was shortened by 1 base and J by 7 bases, with 5 bases between the two germline ends. CDR1 MDHEN and CDR2 SYDVKM come from the germline V gene. The CDR3 spans 12 residues. The CDR3 reads CASSLLGQPQHF. The CDR3, as DNA: TGTGCCAGCAGTTTATTGGGCCAGCCCCAGCATTTT.

The chain carries TRBV7-2 and TRBJ2-1; D is unresolved. Germline V gives CDR1 SGHTA, CDR2 FQGNSA. The CDR3 consists of 12 residues. V lost 3 bases, J lost 8 bases, and 8 bases lay in between. The CDR3 DNA is TGTGCCAGCAGCTTGAGTTTGGATGAGCAGTTCTTC. Encoded protein: CASSLSLDEQFF.

The genes are TRBV25-1 and TRBJ2-7; 7 bases agree with TRBD1. Germline V gene lookup returns CDR1 MGHDK and CDR2 SYGVNS. The CDR3 has 15 residues. Trimming took 0 bases from V and 3 from J; bases not matched to a gene: 5. CDR3 in DNA: TGTGCCAGCAGTGAATATACGGGACAGTACTACGAGCAGTACTTC. Its protein is CASSEYTGQYYEQYF.

The CDR3 DNA reads TGCGCCAGCAGCTTACGACAGGGGTTCACAGATACGCAGTATTTT. Its translation is CASSLRQGFTDTQYF. The genes are TRBV4-1 and TRBJ2-3, with TRBD1 identical over 8 bases. The CDR3 contains 15 residues. Germline loops: CDR1 MGHRA, CDR2 YSYEKL. V was clipped by 5 bases and J by 2 bases; unmatched bases: 6.

The rearrangement uses TRBV7-2 and TRBJ1-2; D is unresolved. From germline, CDR1 is SGHTA and CDR2 FQGNSA. The V and J ends lost 3 bases and 2 bases respectively, with 10 bases between them. CDR3 length: 14 amino acids. CDR3 sequence: CASSFRGGNYGYTF. The CDR3 DNA follows: TGTGCCAGCAGCTTTCGGGGTGGAAACTATGGCTACACCTTC.

The rearrangement links TRBV4-1 to TRBJ1-6; a possible D gene is TRBD1 (5 bases). The germline CDR1 and CDR2 sequences are MGHRA and YSYEKL. V lost 0 bases and J 7 bases, leaving 10 bases between the germline ends. There are 15 residues in the CDR3. In DNA, the CDR3 is TGCGCCAGCAGCCAAGAGGGGGGGAAGAATTCACCCCTCCACTTT. It translates to CASSQEGGKNSPLHF.

The V gene is TRBV7-6, the J gene TRBJ1-3; 7 bases are a match to TRBD1. CDR3 length: 14 residues. Trimming cost V 5 bases and J 4 bases; bases outside gene matches: 5. Per the germline V gene, CDR1 is SGHVS and CDR2 is FNYEAQ. CDR3 residues: CASSPTGAGNTIYF. CDR3 DNA sequence: TGTGCCAGCAGCCCAACAGGGGCGGGAAACACCATATATTTT.

The CDR3 DNA reads TGTGCCAGCAGCCCGGACAGGGTTTCTGAAGCTTTCTTT. Amino acid sequence: CASSPDRVSEAFF. This sequence joins TRBV2 and TRBJ1-1; 8 bases are a match to TRBD1. Germline V gene sequence: CDR1 SNHLY, CDR2 FYNNEI. The J segment lost 6 bases and the V segment lost 6 bases, leaving 6 bases of the junction unmatched. CDR3 length: 13 amino acids.

This rearrangement joins TRBV11-2 to TRBJ2-5; weak D call: TRBD2 (6 bases). Germline-derived CDR1 and CDR2 are SGHAT and FQNNGV. The CDR3 is made up of 16 amino acids. The V end lost 5 bases, the J end lost 1 base, and 17 bases lay between the germline ends. DNA for the CDR3: TGTGCCAGCAGCCCCCATGAGCGGGTGCTCCAAGAGACCCAGTACTTC. This sequence encodes CASSPHERVLQETQYF.